This T cell receptor beta chain is drawn from a study of blood T cell repertoires in COVID-19. Study background: PBMCs, B-cell-depleted T cells, or T cells were the source of the cDNA or gDNA that made up the material.

The CDR3 is 14 amino acids. Germline CDR1 is SGHRS and CDR2 is YFSETQ. Trimming at V came to 4 bases and at J to 4 bases, leaving 6 bases not matched to a gene. The authors' processing: Nucleated cell counts were estimated from reference gene primer amplification. Libraries were prepared by immunoSEQ multiplex PCR; TCRdb keeps only in-frame clonotypes and omits some of them. Clone size and V and J calls were adopted from that table, with D and trimming inferred from the DNA. Of about 83,000 clones in the sample, around nine tenths were seen once. V usage is TRBV5-1 and J usage is TRBJ1-2, with 8 bases aligning to TRBD1. The clonotype was recovered from a woman at least 80 years old with active or convalescent COVID-19. Sequencing input: peripheral blood. The CDR3 sequence: CASSADRVIYGYTF. The CDR3 nucleotides are TGCGCCAGCAGCGCGGACAGGGTGATCTATGGCTACACCTTC.